The rows below give T cell receptor beta chains drawn from one sample of a study of technical replicates of blood from a few donors. Method: immunoSEQ multiplex PCR; TCRdb's copy keeps in-frame clones and lacks some. The table includes more than 65,000 clones, 95% to 97% detected once. Sequencing was done on a sample of T cells isolated from PBMCs. Every receptor here comes from a human donor in good health. Each CDR3 is given with its conserved first and last residue. D genes are given only for firm matches.

J gene	D gene	V gene	CDR3 protein
TRBJ2-5	TRBD2	TRBV4-3	CASSQDLVEREVIETQYF
TRBJ2-2	NA	TRBV27	CASSFLAANTGELFF
TRBJ2-1	TRBD2	TRBV10-3	CAITGTSGNYEQFF
TRBJ2-3	NA	TRBV27	CASSFLAGGADTQYF
TRBJ2-5	NA	TRBV6-1	CASSETGDLGLETQYF
TRBJ2-5	TRBD2	TRBV14	CASSRRVGTSGAKETQYF
TRBJ2-7	NA	TRBV7-2	CASSSNRVSYEQYF
TRBJ1-1	TRBD1	TRBV11-1	CASSSDRPNTEAFF
TRBJ2-7	NA	TRBV5-4	CASSHGFNYEQYF
TRBJ2-1	TRBD2	TRBV4-1	CASSPTSGTYNEQFF
TRBJ2-2	TRBD1	TRBV30	CAWSRDRGQGGELFF
TRBJ1-2	NA	TRBV7-9	CASSLVGQGHGYTF
TRBJ1-5	NA	TRBV6-5	CASSRGSDQPQHF
TRBJ1-2	NA	TRBV9	CASSVDPQGLHGYTF
TRBJ2-7	NA	TRBV6-1	CAGMADSYEQYF
TRBJ1-1	NA	TRBV7-2	CATTRGGTEAFF
TRBJ2-3	NA	TRBV10-3	CAISESGPGQLTTDTQYF
TRBJ2-5	NA	TRBV5-1	CASSVDQETQYF
TRBJ2-7	NA	TRBV5-4	CASSLGLEGPYEQYF
TRBJ2-5	TRBD1	TRBV5-1	CASSGTGGWETQYF
TRBJ1-1	TRBD1	TRBV6-5	CASRRQGTTFGAFF
TRBJ1-5	NA	TRBV6-1	CASTPRPNQPQHF
TRBJ2-1	NA	TRBV7-6	CASSLTLLAEQFF
TRBJ2-1	NA	TRBV4-2	CASSPALMTVLLYNEQFF
TRBJ1-2	NA	TRBV11-2	CASSLVGGGYTF